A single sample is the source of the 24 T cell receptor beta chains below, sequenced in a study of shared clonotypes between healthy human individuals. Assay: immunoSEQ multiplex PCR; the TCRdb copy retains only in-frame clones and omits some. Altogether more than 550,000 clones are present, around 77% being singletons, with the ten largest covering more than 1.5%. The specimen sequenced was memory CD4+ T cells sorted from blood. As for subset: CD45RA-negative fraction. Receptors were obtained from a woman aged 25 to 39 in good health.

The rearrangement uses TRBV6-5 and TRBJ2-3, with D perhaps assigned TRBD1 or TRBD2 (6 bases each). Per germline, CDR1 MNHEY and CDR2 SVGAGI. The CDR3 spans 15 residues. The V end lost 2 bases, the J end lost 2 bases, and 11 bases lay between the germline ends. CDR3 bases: TGTGCCAGCAGTTACAGACGGGGGCCCACAGATACGCAGTATTTT. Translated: CASSYRRGPTDTQYF.

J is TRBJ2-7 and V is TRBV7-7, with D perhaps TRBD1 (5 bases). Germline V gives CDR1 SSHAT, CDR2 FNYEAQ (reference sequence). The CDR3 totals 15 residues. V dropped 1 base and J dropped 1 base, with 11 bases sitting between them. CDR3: CASSLGFGHSYEQYF. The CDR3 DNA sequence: TGTGCCAGCAGCTTAGGCTTCGGACATTCCTACGAGCAGTACTTC.

The CDR3 sequence is CASSPERTANTEAFF. The CDR3 coding sequence is TGTGCCAGCAGCCCCGAAAGAACAGCGAACACTGAAGCTTTCTTT. The genes are TRBV11-2 and TRBJ1-1; no definite D call. The ends were cut back, 5 bases at V and 1 base at J, with 14 bases in the middle. This CDR3 is built from 15 residues. The germline V gene has CDR1 SGHAT and CDR2 FQNNGV.

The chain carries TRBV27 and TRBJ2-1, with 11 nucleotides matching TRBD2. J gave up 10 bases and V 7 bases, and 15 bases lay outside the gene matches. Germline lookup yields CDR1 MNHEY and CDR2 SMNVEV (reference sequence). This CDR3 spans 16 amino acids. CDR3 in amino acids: CASMNSGTSGLGEQFF. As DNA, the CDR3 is TGTGCCAGCATGAATTCCGGGACTAGCGGACTAGGGGAGCAGTTCTTC.

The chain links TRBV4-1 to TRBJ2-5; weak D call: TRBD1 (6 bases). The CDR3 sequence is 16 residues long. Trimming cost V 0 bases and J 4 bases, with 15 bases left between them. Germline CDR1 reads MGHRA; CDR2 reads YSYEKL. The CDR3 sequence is CASSQDGQGFPETQYF. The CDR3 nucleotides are TGCGCCAGCAGCCAAGACGGGCAGGGGTTCCCAGAGACCCAGTACTTC.

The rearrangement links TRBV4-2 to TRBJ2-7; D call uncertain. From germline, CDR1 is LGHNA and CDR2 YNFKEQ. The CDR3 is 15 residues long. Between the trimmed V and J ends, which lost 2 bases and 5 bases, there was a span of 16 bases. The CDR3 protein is CASSQSGLTYHEQYF. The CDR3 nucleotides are TGTGCCAGCAGCCAATCAGGTCTAACGTACCACGAGCAGTACTTC.

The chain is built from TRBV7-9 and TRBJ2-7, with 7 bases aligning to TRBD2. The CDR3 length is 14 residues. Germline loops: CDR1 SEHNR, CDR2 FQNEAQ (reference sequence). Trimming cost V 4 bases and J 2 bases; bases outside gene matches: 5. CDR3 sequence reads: CASSSSREAYEQYF. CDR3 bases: TGTGCCAGCAGCTCGTCCCGGGAGGCCTACGAGCAGTACTTC.

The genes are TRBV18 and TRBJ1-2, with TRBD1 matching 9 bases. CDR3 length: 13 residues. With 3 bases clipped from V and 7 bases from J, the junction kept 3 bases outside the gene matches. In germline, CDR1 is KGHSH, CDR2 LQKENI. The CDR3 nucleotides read TGTGCCAGCTCACCCGGGACAGGGTTTGGCTACACCTTC. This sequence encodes CASSPGTGFGYTF.

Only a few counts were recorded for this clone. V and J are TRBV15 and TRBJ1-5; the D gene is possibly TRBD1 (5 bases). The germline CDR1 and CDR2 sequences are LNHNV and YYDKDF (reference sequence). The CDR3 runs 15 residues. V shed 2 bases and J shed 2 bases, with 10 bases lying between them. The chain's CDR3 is CATSRKGDGNQPQHF. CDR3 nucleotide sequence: TGTGCCACCAGCAGAAAAGGGGATGGCAATCAGCCCCAGCATTTT.

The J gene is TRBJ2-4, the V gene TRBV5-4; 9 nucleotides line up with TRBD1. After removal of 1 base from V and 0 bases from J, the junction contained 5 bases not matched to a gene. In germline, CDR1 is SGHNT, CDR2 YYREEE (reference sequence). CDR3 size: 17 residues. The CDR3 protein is CASSLWGQGLAKNIQYF. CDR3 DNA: TGTGCCAGCAGCTTGTGGGGACAGGGCCTAGCCAAAAACATTCAGTACTTC.

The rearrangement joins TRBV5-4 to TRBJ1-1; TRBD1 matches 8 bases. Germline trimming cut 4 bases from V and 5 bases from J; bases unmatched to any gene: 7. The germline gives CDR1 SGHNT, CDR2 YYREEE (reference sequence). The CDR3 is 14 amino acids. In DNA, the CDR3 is TGTGCCAGCAGCGTTGACAGGGGAGGAACTGAAGCTTTCTTT. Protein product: CASSVDRGGTEAFF.

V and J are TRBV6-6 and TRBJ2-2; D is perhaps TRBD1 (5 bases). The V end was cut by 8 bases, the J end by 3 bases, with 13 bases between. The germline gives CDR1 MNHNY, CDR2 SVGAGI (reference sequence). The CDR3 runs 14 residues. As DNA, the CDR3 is TGTGCCAGCCGTACAGGCCCGCACACCGGGGAGCTGTTTTTT. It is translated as CASRTGPHTGELFF.

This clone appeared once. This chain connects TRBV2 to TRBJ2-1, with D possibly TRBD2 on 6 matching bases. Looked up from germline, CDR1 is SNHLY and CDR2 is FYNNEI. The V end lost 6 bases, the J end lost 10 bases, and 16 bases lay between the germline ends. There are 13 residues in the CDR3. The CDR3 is CASSRREGAEQFF. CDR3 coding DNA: TGTGCCAGCAGCCGGAGGGAAGGGGCCGAGCAGTTCTTC.

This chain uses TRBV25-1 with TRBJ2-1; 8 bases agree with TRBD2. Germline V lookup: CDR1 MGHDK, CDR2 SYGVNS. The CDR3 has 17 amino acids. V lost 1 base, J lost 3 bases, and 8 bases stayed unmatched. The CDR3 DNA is TGTGCCAGCAGTGAATCGCGAAGCGGGAGAATCTACAATGAGCAGTTCTTC. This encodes CASSESRSGRIYNEQFF.

The CDR3 bases are TGTGCCAGCGCTACCCGCGGGTACACCATATATTTT. Translation: CASATRGYTIYF. The rearrangement links TRBV28 to TRBJ1-3, with D uncertain. V lost 8 bases to trimming and J lost 8 bases, with 13 bases between them. The germline gives CDR1 MDHEN, CDR2 SYDVKM. The CDR3 is 12 amino acids.

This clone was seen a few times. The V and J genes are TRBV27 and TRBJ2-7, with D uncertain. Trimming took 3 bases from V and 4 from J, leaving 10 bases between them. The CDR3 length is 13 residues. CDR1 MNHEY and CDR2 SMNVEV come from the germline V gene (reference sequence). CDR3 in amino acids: CASSFGREYEQYF. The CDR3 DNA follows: TGTGCCAGCAGTTTTGGCAGAGAATACGAGCAGTACTTC.

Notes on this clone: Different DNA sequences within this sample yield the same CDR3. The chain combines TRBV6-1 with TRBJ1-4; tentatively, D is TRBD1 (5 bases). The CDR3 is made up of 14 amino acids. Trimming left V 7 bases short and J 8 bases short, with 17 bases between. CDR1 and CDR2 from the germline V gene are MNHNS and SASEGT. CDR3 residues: CASIPPDRREKLFF. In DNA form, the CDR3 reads TGTGCCAGCATCCCCCCTGACAGACGCGAAAAACTGTTTTTT.

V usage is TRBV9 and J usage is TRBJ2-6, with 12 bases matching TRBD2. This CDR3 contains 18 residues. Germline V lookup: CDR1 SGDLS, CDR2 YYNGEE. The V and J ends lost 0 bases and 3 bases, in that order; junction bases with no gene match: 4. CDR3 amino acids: CASSVGLAGDFGANVLTF. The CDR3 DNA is TGTGCCAGCAGCGTAGGACTAGCGGGAGATTTTGGGGCCAACGTCCTGACTTTC.

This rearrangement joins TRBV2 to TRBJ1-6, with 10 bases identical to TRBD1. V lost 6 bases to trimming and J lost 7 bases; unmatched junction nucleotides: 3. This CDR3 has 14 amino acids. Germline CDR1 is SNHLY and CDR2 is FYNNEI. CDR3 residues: CASSPGQGNSPLHF. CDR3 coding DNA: TGTGCCAGCAGCCCGGGACAGGGGAATTCACCCCTCCACTTT.

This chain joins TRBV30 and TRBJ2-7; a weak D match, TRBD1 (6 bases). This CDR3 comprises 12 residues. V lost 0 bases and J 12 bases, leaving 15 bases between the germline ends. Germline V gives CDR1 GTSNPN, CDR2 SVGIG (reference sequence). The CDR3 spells CAWSVSGVGSYF. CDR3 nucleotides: TGTGCCTGGAGTGTTTCAGGGGTCGGGTCGTACTTC.

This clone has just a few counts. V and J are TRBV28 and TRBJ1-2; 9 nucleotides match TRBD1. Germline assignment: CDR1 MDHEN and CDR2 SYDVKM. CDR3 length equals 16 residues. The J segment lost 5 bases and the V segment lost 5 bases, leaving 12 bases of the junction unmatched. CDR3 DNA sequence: TGTGCCAGCAGTCTCCGGGGGACAGGGATTAATTATGGCTACACCTTC. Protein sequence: CASSLRGTGINYGYTF.

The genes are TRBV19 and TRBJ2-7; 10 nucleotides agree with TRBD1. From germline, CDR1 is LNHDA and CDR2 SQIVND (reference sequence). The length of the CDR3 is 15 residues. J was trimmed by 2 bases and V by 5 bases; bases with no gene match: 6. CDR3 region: CASSDGTGETYEQYF. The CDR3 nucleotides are TGTGCCAGTAGTGACGGGACAGGGGAGACCTACGAGCAGTACTTC.

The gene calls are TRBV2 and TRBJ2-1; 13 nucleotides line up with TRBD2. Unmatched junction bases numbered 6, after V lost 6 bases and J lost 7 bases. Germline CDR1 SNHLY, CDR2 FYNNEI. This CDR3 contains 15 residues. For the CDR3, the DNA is TGTGCCAGCAGAGCTAGGACTAGCGGGAGTAATGAGCAGTTCTTC. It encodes CASRARTSGSNEQFF.

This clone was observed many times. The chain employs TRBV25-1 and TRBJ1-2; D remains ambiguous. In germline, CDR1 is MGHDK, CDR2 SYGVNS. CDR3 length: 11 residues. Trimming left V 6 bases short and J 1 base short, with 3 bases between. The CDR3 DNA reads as TGTGCCAGCAGAGGTAACTATGGCTACACCTTC. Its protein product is CASRGNYGYTF.